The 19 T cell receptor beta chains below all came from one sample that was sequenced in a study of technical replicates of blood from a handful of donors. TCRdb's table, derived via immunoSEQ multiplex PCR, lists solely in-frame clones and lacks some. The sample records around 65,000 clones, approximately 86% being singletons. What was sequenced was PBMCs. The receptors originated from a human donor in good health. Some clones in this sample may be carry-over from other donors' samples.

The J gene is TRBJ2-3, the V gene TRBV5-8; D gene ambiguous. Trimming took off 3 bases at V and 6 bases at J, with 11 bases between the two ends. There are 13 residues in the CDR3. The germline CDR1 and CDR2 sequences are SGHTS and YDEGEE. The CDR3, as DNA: TGTGCCAGCAGCTCTTCCAGTCCGGATACGCAGTATTTT. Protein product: CASSSSSPDTQYF.

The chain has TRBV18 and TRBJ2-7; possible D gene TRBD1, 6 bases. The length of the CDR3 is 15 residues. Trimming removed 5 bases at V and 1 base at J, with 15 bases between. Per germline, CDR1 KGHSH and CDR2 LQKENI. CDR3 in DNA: TGTGCCAGCTCATCGTCTGGGGGCAAGTCCTACGAGCAGTACTTC. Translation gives CASSSSGGKSYEQYF.

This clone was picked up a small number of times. DNA of the CDR3: TGTGCCAGCAGTGAAGTGGCGTCTAGCGGGAGCAGAAATACGCAGTATTTT. It codes for CASSEVASSGSRNTQYF. The chain combines TRBV6-1 with TRBJ2-3; 10 bases match TRBD2. CDR3 size: 17 residues. Germline assignment: CDR1 MNHNS and CDR2 SASEGT. Trimming took 1 base from V and 7 from J; bases not matched to a gene: 11.

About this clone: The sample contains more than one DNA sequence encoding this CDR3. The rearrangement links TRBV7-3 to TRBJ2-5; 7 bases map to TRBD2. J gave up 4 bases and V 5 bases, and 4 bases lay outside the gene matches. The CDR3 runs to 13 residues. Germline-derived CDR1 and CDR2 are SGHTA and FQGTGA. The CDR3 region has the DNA TGTGCCAGCAGCCTGACTAGCTTAGAGACCCAGTACTTC. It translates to CASSLTSLETQYF.

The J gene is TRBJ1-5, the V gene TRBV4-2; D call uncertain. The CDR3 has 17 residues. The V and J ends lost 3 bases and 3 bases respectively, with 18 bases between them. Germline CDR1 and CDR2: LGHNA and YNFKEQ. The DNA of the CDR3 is TGTGCCAGCAGCCACAACGCCCTGAGGAGCCCCAATCAGCCCCAGCATTTT. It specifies CASSHNALRSPNQPQHF.

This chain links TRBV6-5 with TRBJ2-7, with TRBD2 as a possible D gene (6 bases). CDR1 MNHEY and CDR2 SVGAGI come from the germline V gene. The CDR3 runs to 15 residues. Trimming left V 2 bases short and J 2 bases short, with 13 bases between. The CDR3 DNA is TGTGCCAGCAGTTACACCGACGGGGGTCCCTACGAGCAGTACTTC. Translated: CASSYTDGGPYEQYF.

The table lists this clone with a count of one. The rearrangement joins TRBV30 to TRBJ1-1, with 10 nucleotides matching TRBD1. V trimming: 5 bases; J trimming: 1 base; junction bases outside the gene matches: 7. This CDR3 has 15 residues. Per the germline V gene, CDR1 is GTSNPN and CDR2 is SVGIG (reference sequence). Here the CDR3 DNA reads TGTGCCTGGGCGGGGGGACAGGGGCCGAACACTGAAGCTTTCTTT. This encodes CAWAGGQGPNTEAFF.

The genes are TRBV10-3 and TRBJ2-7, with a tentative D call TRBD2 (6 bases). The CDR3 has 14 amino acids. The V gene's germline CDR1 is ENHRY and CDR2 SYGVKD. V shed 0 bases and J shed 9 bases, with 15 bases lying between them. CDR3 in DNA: TGTGCCATCAGTGAGTCGGAACACCTCGGGGGGCAGTACTTC. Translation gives CAISESEHLGGQYF.

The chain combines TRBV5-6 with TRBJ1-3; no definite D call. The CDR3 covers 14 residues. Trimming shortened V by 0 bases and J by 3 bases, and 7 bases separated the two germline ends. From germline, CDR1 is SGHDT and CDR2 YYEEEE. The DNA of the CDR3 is TGTGCCAGCAGCTTGGATCGGGGTGGAAACACCATATATTTT. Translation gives CASSLDRGGNTIYF.

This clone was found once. The CDR3 here is CASSWGGTYEQYF. The DNA for the CDR3 is TGTGCCAGCAGTTGGGGCGGGACCTACGAGCAGTACTTC. The V gene is TRBV28, the J gene TRBJ2-7, with D maybe TRBD2 (6 bases). Germline CDR1 MDHEN, CDR2 SYDVKM. V was clipped by 4 bases and J by 2 bases, with 9 bases between them. This CDR3 has 13 amino acids.

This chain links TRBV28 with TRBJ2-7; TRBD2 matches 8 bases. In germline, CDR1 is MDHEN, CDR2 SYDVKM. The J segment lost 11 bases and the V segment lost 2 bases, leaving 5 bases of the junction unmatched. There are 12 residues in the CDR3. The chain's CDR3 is CASSLRVGGEYF. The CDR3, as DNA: TGTGCCAGCAGTTTAAGGGTCGGGGGGGAGTACTTC.

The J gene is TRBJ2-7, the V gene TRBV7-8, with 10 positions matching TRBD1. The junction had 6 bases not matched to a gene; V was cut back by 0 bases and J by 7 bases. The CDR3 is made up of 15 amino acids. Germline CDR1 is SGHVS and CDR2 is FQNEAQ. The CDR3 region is CASSLAGTGVYEQYF. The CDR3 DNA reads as TGTGCCAGCAGCTTAGCGGGGACAGGGGTCTATGAGCAGTACTTC.

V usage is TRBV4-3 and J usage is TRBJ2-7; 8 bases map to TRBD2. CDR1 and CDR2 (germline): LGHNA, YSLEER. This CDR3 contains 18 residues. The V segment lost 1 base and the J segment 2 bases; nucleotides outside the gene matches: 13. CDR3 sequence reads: CASSQGVPAGGTTYEQYF. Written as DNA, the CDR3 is TGCGCCAGCAGCCAAGGGGTACCCGCGGGGGGCACCACCTACGAGCAGTACTTC.

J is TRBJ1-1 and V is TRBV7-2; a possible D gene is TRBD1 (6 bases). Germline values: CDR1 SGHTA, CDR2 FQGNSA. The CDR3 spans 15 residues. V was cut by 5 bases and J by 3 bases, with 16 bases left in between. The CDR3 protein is CASSVQDRFYTEAFF. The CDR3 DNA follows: TGTGCCAGCAGCGTCCAAGACAGGTTCTACACTGAAGCTTTCTTT. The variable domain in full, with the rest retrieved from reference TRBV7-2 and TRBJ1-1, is GAGVSQSPSNKVTEKGKDVELRCDPISGHTALYWYRQSLGQGLEFLIYFQGNSAPDKSGLPSDRFSAERTGGSVSTLTIQRTQQEDSAVYLCASSVQDRFYTEAFFGQGTRLTVV.

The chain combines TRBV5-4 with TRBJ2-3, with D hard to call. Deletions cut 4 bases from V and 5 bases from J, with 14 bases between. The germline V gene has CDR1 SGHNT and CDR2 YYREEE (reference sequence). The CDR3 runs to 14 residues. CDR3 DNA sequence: TGTGCCAGCAGCCCCCGGAAAGCAGGAGATACGCAGTATTTT. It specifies CASSPRKAGDTQYF.

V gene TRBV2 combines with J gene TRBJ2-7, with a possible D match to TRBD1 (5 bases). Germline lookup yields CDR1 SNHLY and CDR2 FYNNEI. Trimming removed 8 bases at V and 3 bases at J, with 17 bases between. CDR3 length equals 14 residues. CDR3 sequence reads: CASAILWGGYEQYF. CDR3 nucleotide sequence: TGTGCCAGCGCAATTCTGTGGGGCGGCTACGAGCAGTACTTC.

The CDR3 DNA reads TGCGCCAGCAGCCTAACTATGGTCGGGACAGATACGCAGTATTTT. It specifies CASSLTMVGTDTQYF. This sequence joins TRBV4-1 and TRBJ2-3; D gene uncertain. The CDR3 runs to 15 residues. Trimming pared 4 bases from V and 3 bases from J, leaving 14 bases between. Germline values: CDR1 MGHRA, CDR2 YSYEKL.

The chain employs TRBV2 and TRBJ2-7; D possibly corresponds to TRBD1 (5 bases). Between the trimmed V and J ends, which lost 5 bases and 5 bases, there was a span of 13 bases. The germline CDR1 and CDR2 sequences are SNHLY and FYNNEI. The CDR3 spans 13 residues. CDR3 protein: CASSYSGYHEQYF. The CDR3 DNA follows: TGTGCCAGCAGTTATTCAGGGTACCACGAGCAGTACTTC.

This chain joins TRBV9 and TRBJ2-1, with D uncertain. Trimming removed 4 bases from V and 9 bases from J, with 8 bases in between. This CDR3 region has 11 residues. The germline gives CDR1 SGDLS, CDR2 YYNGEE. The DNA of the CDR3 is TGTGCCAGCAGCACCACGGGTGAGCAGTTCTTC. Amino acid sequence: CASSTTGEQFF.